Listed here are 23 T cell receptor beta chains from one sample, sequenced in a study of low-dose radiotherapy and immunotherapy resistance in tumors. Alpha- and beta-chain coverage of first-strand cDNA came from TRAV- and TRBV-specific primers. The authors ran around 19 PCR cycles to amplify TCRs with a constant-region primer and V-primer adapter. TCRdb ran MiXCR on the reads and lists one entry per CDR3 protein. The sample has around 58,000 distinct CDR3 sequences, about 25% seen once. As to time point: after trial treatment. Sample treatment: LDRT plus nivolumab, ipilimumab, low-dose cyclophosphamide and aspirin (RACIN trial). Material: PBMCs, obtained after low-dose radiotherapy plus immunotherapy. The origin of the receptors is a male donor with prostate cancer.

This clonotype appeared many times. This chain links TRBV5-1 with TRBJ1-6, with a possible D match to TRBD1 (6 bases). CDR3 length: 15 amino acids. Trimming took 0 bases from V and 7 from J, leaving 11 bases between them. Germline CDR1 is SGHRS and CDR2 is YFSETQ. CDR3 in DNA: TGCGCCAGCAGCTTGGTTTACAGGGAGAATTCACCCCTCCACTTT. Translating gives CASSLVYRENSPLHF. The whole variable domain, remainder taken from reference TRBV5-1 and TRBJ1-6, is KAGVTQTPRYLIKTRGQQVTLSCSPISGHRSVSWYQQTPGQGLQFLFEYFSETQRNKGNFPGRFSGRQFSNSRSEMNVSTLELGDSALYLCASSLVYRENSPLHFGNGTRLTVT.

V is TRBV20-1 and J is TRBJ2-7, with 7 bases lining up with TRBD1. The V and J ends lost 4 bases and 0 bases, in that order; junction bases with no gene match: 6. Germline loops: CDR1 DFQATT, CDR2 SNEGSKA (reference sequence). The CDR3 runs to 14 residues. The CDR3 nucleotides read TGCAGTGCTATTCGGACAGGCCTCTCCTACGAGCAGTACTTC. Translation: CSAIRTGLSYEQYF.

This clonotype has at least ten counts. This chain connects TRBV29-1 to TRBJ1-2; D possibly corresponds to TRBD1 (6 bases). Per germline, CDR1 SQVTM and CDR2 ANQGSEA. Trimming took off 8 bases at V and 3 bases at J, with 22 bases between the two ends. This CDR3 is 15 amino acids long. The CDR3 reads CSIDSGVSGYYGYTF. CDR3 DNA: TGCAGCATAGACTCAGGGGTATCTGGCTACTATGGCTACACCTTC.

To note about this clonotype: A far larger clone differs by one base, so this is likely a read error. This chain links TRBV5-3 with TRBJ2-2; 8 nucleotides agree with TRBD1. TRBV5-3 carries the ORF label, with uncertain function. The CDR3 covers 15 residues. The CDR3 sequence: CASSFRDRLTWELFF. CDR3 nucleotides: TGTGCCAGCAGCTTTAGGGACAGGCTCACCTGGGAGCTGTTTTTT.

This clonotype occurred many times. The chain joins TRBV29-1 to TRBJ1-1; TRBD1 aligns across 7 bases. The CDR3 sequence is 12 residues long. V shed 7 bases and J 1 base; nucleotides not matched to a gene: 3. CDR1 and CDR2 (germline): SQVTM, ANQGSEA. The CDR3 here is CSERQGNTEAFF. CDR3 DNA sequence: TGCAGCGAAAGACAGGGGAACACTGAAGCTTTCTTT.

This clonotype was counted only a few times. The CDR3 spells CASSLARGITDTQYF. The CDR3 region has the DNA TGTGCCAGCAGCTTAGCGCGGGGTATCACAGATACGCAGTATTTT. The chain has TRBV7-2 and TRBJ2-3; a possible D gene is TRBD2 (6 bases). The CDR3 runs 15 residues. The V gene's germline CDR1 is SGHTA and CDR2 FQGNSA. V shed 0 bases and J shed 2 bases, with 9 bases lying between them. Full variable domain (rest looked up from reference TRBV7-2 and TRBJ2-3): GAGVSQSPSNKVTEKGKDVELRCDPISGHTALYWYRQSLGQGLEFLIYFQGNSAPDKSGLPSDRFSAERTGGSVSTLTIQRTQQEDSAVYLCASSLARGITDTQYFGPGTRLTVL.

The chain joins TRBV20-1 to TRBJ1-2; 8 bases line up with TRBD1. The CDR3 runs to 15 residues. From germline, CDR1 is DFQATT and CDR2 SNEGSKA (reference sequence). With V trimmed by 4 bases and J by 4 bases, 11 bases remained unmatched. The CDR3 is CSATDGQGVSYGYTF. CDR3 nucleotides: TGCAGTGCTACAGACGGACAGGGTGTTTCCTATGGCTACACCTTC.

This clonotype was detected many times. This chain links TRBV2 with TRBJ2-1; D may be TRBD2 (6 bases). The CDR3 has 13 residues. Germline V CDR1 and CDR2: SNHLY, FYNNEI. V shed 10 bases and J shed 9 bases, with 19 bases lying between them. The CDR3 DNA reads as TGTGCCACCGGGGGAGCCCTCGGGGGTGAGCAGTTCTTC. As protein: CATGGALGGEQFF.

This clonotype has at least ten counts. This chain uses TRBV7-9 with TRBJ2-2; D is perhaps TRBD1 (5 bases). CDR1 is SEHNR and CDR2 is FQNEAQ in the germline V gene (reference sequence). The CDR3 spans 17 residues. Trimming pared 5 bases from V and 0 bases from J, leaving 16 bases between. This chain's CDR3 is CASSTSTTASNTGELFF. The CDR3 bases are TGTGCCAGCAGCACATCAACGACAGCTTCGAACACCGGGGAGCTGTTTTTT.

To note about this clonotype: Since a far larger clone is one base different, this is likely a read error. This chain links TRBV6-2 or TRBV6-3 with TRBJ2-1, with TRBD2 matching over 11 bases. Germline CDR1 MNHEY, CDR2 SVGEGT. This CDR3 comprises 15 residues. J gave up 10 bases and V 2 bases, and 7 bases lay outside the gene matches. DNA of the CDR3: TGTGCCAGCAGTTACGGGGGACTAGCGGCTTACGAGCAGTTCTTC. Translating it yields CASSYGGLAAYEQFF.

A remark on this clonotype: A much more abundant neighbour one base away suggests this may be a read error. The chain recombines TRBV4-1 with TRBJ1-5; TRBD1 matches 7 bases. The CDR3 is made up of 14 amino acids. CDR1 and CDR2 from the germline V gene are MGHRA and YSYEKL. For the CDR3, the DNA is TGCGCCAGCAGCCTCGGACAGGCAGGACAGCCCCGGCATTTT. Translation: CASSLGQAGQPRHF.

The chain is built from TRBV5-1 and TRBJ1-5; no firm D call. V lost 0 bases and J lost 6, with 7 bases in between. The germline V gene has CDR1 SGHRS and CDR2 YFSETQ. The CDR3 covers 13 residues. CDR3 sequence (DNA): TGCGCCAGCAGCTTGGATAGGGCTCAGCCCCAGCATTTT. Translated, it gives CASSLDRAQPQHF.

This clonotype was found many times. The V call is TRBV3-1, the J call TRBJ1-1; D is unclear. V was cut by 0 bases and J by 4 bases, with 9 bases left in between. This CDR3 spans 14 amino acids. The germline CDR1 and CDR2 sequences are LGHDT and YNNKEL (reference sequence). The CDR3 loop is CASSQEGVGTEAFF. Here the CDR3 DNA reads TGTGCCAGCAGCCAAGAGGGTGTAGGCACTGAAGCTTTCTTT. Complete variable domain (other parts from reference TRBV3-1 and TRBJ1-1): DTAVSQTPKYLVTQMGNDKSIKCEQNLGHDTMYWYKQDSKKFLKIMFSYNNKELIINETVPNRFSPKSPDKAHLNLHINSLELGDSAVYFCASSQEGVGTEAFFGQGTRLTVV.

This clonotype showed up many times. The genes are TRBV6-1 and TRBJ1-6; maybe TRBD1 (6 bases). The germline V and J ends were trimmed by 5 bases and 9 bases, with 29 bases remaining between them. This CDR3 is built from 19 residues. Germline V gene lookup returns CDR1 MNHNS and CDR2 SASEGT. The CDR3 is CASSYPGHFGPRDGSPLHF. DNA of the CDR3: TGTGCCAGCAGTTACCCGGGACATTTTGGCCCTCGGGACGGTTCACCCCTCCACTTT.

This sequence joins TRBV18 and TRBJ1-3; no firm D call. Germline CDR1 reads KGHSH; CDR2 reads LQKENI. This CDR3 is built from 15 residues. The ends were cut back, 0 bases at V and 2 bases at J, with 8 bases in the middle. CDR3 sequence: CASSPPSSTGNTIYF. CDR3 nucleotide sequence: TGTGCCAGCTCACCACCGAGCAGTACTGGAAACACCATATATTTT.

The chain links TRBV6-5 to TRBJ1-5, with 10 bases fitting TRBD1. The CDR3 is made up of 17 amino acids. Germline CDR1 and CDR2: MNHEY and SVGAGI. Trimming cost V 0 bases and J 6 bases; bases outside gene matches: 8. The CDR3 reads CASSYSGTGDWSQPQHF. In DNA, the CDR3 is TGTGCCAGCAGTTACTCCGGGACAGGGGATTGGAGTCAGCCCCAGCATTTT.

This clonotype was counted ten times or more. The chain's CDR3 is CASSGQGLSGNTIYF. CDR3 sequence (DNA): TGTGCCAGCAGTGGACAAGGTCTCTCTGGAAACACCATATATTTT. The chain is built from TRBV6-2 or TRBV6-3 and TRBJ1-3; TRBD1 might be the D (5 bases). The CDR3 runs 15 residues. Germline V gives CDR1 MNHEY, CDR2 SVGEGT. Trimming stripped 5 bases from V and 0 bases from J, with 11 bases between.

This clonotype was picked up many times. This chain joins TRBV28 and TRBJ2-5; possibly TRBD2 for D (5 bases). Per germline, CDR1 MDHEN and CDR2 SYDVKM. The CDR3 runs to 15 residues. V shed 6 bases and J shed 4 bases, with 18 bases lying between them. The CDR3 region has the DNA TGTGCCAGCAGCAGTCCACGGGGAACGATAGAGACCCAGTACTTC. Translation gives CASSSPRGTIETQYF.

The sample holds many counts of this clonotype. This chain connects TRBV25-1 to TRBJ2-1; 10 nucleotides agree with TRBD2. The CDR3 spans 16 residues. Unmatched junction bases numbered 16, after V lost 8 bases and J lost 9 bases. The germline V gene has CDR1 MGHDK and CDR2 SYGVNS. The CDR3 protein is CASATPASGSYSEQFF. Here the CDR3 DNA reads TGTGCCAGCGCAACCCCCGCTAGCGGGAGTTATAGTGAGCAGTTCTTC.

This clonotype has ten or more counts. This chain links TRBV6-2 or TRBV6-3 with TRBJ1-5, with D tentatively TRBD1 (6 bases). V was cut by 7 bases and J by 2 bases, with 6 bases left in between. The germline V gene encodes CDR1 MNHEY and CDR2 SVGEGT. The CDR3 extends over 12 amino acids. The CDR3 DNA follows: TGTGCCAGCAAGGGGGGCAATCAGCCCCAGCATTTT. This encodes CASKGGNQPQHF.

A word on this clonotype: Only one base separates this from a far larger clonotype, so it likely reflects a read error. CDR3 region: CASSIGLDRFRNEQYF. The CDR3 DNA follows: TGTGCCAGCAGCATAGGACTAGACAGATTTAGGAATGAGCAGTACTTC. The chain is built from TRBV5-6 and TRBJ2-5; 7 bases match TRBD2. Trimming took 4 bases from V and 11 from J; bases not matched to a gene: 20. The CDR3 has 16 residues. CDR1 and CDR2 from the germline V gene are SGHDT and YYEEEE.

This clonotype came up many times. The CDR3 spells CASSLGDRGQETQYF. The CDR3 DNA reads TGTGCCAGCAGCTTAGGGGACAGGGGCCAAGAGACCCAGTACTTC. The rearrangement links TRBV7-9 to TRBJ2-5; TRBD1 matches 10 bases. The CDR3 has 15 amino acids. Unmatched junction bases numbered 0, after V lost 1 base and J lost 1 base. The V gene's germline CDR1 is SEHNR and CDR2 FQNEAQ (reference sequence).

Many counts were recorded for this clonotype. This chain uses TRBV4-2 with TRBJ1-2; no clear D. CDR1 and CDR2 (germline): LGHNA, YNFKEQ. This CDR3 spans 14 amino acids. Trimming removed 0 bases from V and 5 bases from J, with 10 bases in between. In DNA form, the CDR3 reads TGTGCCAGCAGCCAAGATCGATTAGAGTATGGCTACACCTTC. The encoded protein is CASSQDRLEYGYTF.